Below, 31 T cell receptor beta chains from the same sample are listed, as sequenced in a study of OX40 agonist ivuxolimab in advanced cancers. Generated by immunoSEQ multiplex PCR, the TCRdb table keeps only in-frame clones and is missing some. Of more than 40,000 clones detected, about nine tenths appear once; the ten largest clones hold about 11%. The input for sequencing was CD4+ or CD8+ T cells sorted from blood, taken in a trial of the OX40 agonist ivuxolimab. The receptors shown here come from an adult with an advanced solid tumor such as melanoma, head and neck, liver or kidney cancer.

The chain links TRBV4-3 to TRBJ2-2; the match to TRBD1 covers 8 bases. The CDR3 is made up of 17 amino acids. CDR1 is LGHNA, CDR2 YSLEER, per germline. The V segment lost 0 bases and the J segment 3 bases; nucleotides outside the gene matches: 6. This chain's CDR3 is CASSQDSGTGYTGELFF. The DNA of the CDR3 is TGCGCCAGCAGCCAAGATTCAGGGACAGGTTACACCGGGGAGCTGTTTTTT.

The chain links TRBV27 to TRBJ1-3; no reliable D call. With 1 base removed from V and 4 bases from J, the gap between germline ends came to 8 bases. Looked up from germline, CDR1 is MNHEY and CDR2 is SMNVEV (reference sequence). This CDR3 is built from 14 residues. CDR3 residues: CASSLYASGNTIYF. In DNA, the CDR3 is TGTGCCAGCAGTTTATACGCATCCGGAAACACCATATATTTT.

The chain combines TRBV28 with TRBJ2-5; the D gene could be TRBD1 or TRBD2 (5 bases each). CDR1 is MDHEN, CDR2 SYDVKM, per germline. The CDR3 totals 16 residues. The V end lost 4 bases, the J end lost 5 bases, and 20 bases lay between the germline ends. For the CDR3, the DNA is TGTGCCAGCAGTTCACCAAGGGACGGCTACGGGGAGACCCAGTACTTC. Translating it yields CASSSPRDGYGETQYF.

This chain links TRBV28 with TRBJ1-5; TRBD1 is a possible D gene (6 bases). Germline V CDR1 and CDR2: MDHEN, SYDVKM. With 6 bases removed from V and 6 bases from J, the gap between germline ends came to 15 bases. The CDR3 covers 14 residues. The CDR3 nucleotides read TGTGCCAGCAGCCCGGGGGCCTTGCGTCAGCCCCAGCATTTT. This sequence encodes CASSPGALRQPQHF.

This clone is medium-sized. The likely explanation is a read error, given a far larger clone one base away. This sample includes further DNA sequences coding for the same CDR3. The V gene is TRBV6-5, the J gene TRBJ2-7; D perhaps matches TRBD1 (6 bases). Trimming pared 2 bases from V and 5 bases from J, leaving 7 bases between. The CDR3 contains 12 residues. From germline, CDR1 is MNHEY and CDR2 SVGAGI. CDR3 sequence: CASSYNRDEQYF. The CDR3 DNA sequence: TGTGCCAGCAGTTACAACAGGGACGAGCAGTACTTC.

The gene calls are TRBV9 and TRBJ2-1; the match to TRBD2 covers 14 bases. V was pared by 3 bases and J by 3 bases, with 8 bases of the junction left unmatched. Germline V gene data show CDR1 as SGDLS and CDR2 as YYNGEE. The CDR3 has 18 residues. CDR3 DNA sequence: TGTGCCAGCAGCGGATCCGGGACTAGCGGGAGTCTCTACAATGAGCAGTTCTTC. Translation: CASSGSGTSGSLYNEQFF.

This chain uses TRBV29-1 with TRBJ2-7, with TRBD2 matching over 8 bases. J was trimmed by 0 bases and V by 7 bases; bases with no gene match: 8. This CDR3 is built from 14 residues. CDR1 and CDR2 from the germline V gene are SQVTM and ANQGSEA. The CDR3 sequence: CSAGSGGNSYEQYF. The CDR3 DNA follows: TGCAGCGCTGGGAGCGGGGGTAACTCCTACGAGCAGTACTTC.

CDR3 in DNA: TGTGCCTGGAGTCTCACTAGCGGGAGGGACGAGCAGTACTTC. Its translation is CAWSLTSGRDEQYF. This sequence joins TRBV30 and TRBJ2-7; 13 bases line up with TRBD2. Germline V gives CDR1 GTSNPN, CDR2 SVGIG (reference sequence). This CDR3 is built from 14 residues. Losses at the gene ends were 2 bases for V and 5 bases for J; bases not matched to a gene: 3. Complete variable domain (other parts from reference TRBV30 and TRBJ2-7): SQTIHQWPATLVQPVGSPLSLECTVEGTSNPNLYWYRQAAGRGLQLLFYSVGIGQISSEVPQNLSASRPQDRQFILSSKKLLLSDSGFYLCAWSLTSGRDEQYFGPGTRLTVT.

The V gene is TRBV28, the J gene TRBJ1-4, with TRBD1 matching over 7 bases. CDR1 MDHEN and CDR2 SYDVKM come from the germline V gene. CDR3 length equals 14 residues. Trimming took 5 bases from V and 4 from J; bases not matched to a gene: 4. The CDR3 DNA reads TGTGCCAGCAGTCGGGACAGAATTAATGAAAAACTGTTTTTT. It is translated as CASSRDRINEKLFF.

The DNA for the CDR3 is TGCAGCGTTGAAGATCTGGGCGGGGGAACCACCGGGGAGCTGTTTTTT. Translation gives CSVEDLGGGTTGELFF. The chain joins TRBV29-1 to TRBJ2-2, with 7 bases fitting TRBD2. The CDR3 is made up of 16 amino acids. From germline, CDR1 is SQVTM and CDR2 ANQGSEA. The ends lost 0 bases at V and 4 bases at J; junction bases unmatched: 8.

The rearrangement uses TRBV7-3 and TRBJ2-2; possibly TRBD1 or TRBD2 for D (5 bases each). The germline CDR1 and CDR2 sequences are SGHTA and FQGTGA. V lost 7 bases and J 5 bases, leaving 11 bases between the germline ends. The CDR3 extends over 13 amino acids. As DNA, the CDR3 is TGTGCCAGCAATTTTGAGGGGACCGGGGAGCTGTTTTTT. This gives the protein CASNFEGTGELFF. The full variable domain, with the rest looked up from reference TRBV7-3 and TRBJ2-2, is GAGVSQTPSNKVTEKGKYVELRCDPISGHTALYWYRQSLGQGPEFLIYFQGTGAADDSGLPNDRFFAVRPEGSVSTLKIQRTERGDSAVYLCASNFEGTGELFFGEGSRLTVL.

The chain joins TRBV28 to TRBJ2-7, with no clear D. Germline CDR1 MDHEN, CDR2 SYDVKM. V was cut by 3 bases and J by 2 bases, with 17 bases left in between. There are 16 residues in the CDR3. The CDR3 reads CASSFPPNSRPYEQYF. DNA for the CDR3: TGTGCCAGCAGTTTCCCCCCCAACAGCAGACCCTACGAGCAGTACTTC.

V usage is TRBV7-3 and J usage is TRBJ2-1, with D perhaps being TRBD1 or TRBD2 (6 bases each). The germline V gene encodes CDR1 SGHTA and CDR2 FQGTGA. CDR3 length: 16 amino acids. Trimming cost V 6 bases and J 7 bases, with 22 bases left between them. The CDR3 DNA follows: TGTGCCAGCAGTTGGGGCAGGGGAGGTGCACAGAATGAGCAGTTCTTC. Amino acid sequence: CASSWGRGGAQNEQFF.

The CDR3 protein is CASSLEGVPYEQYF. The CDR3, as DNA: TGTGCCAGCAGCTTGGAAGGGGTACCCTACGAGCAGTACTTC. V and J are TRBV5-5 and TRBJ2-7; a possible D gene is TRBD1 (5 bases). CDR3 length: 14 residues. The germline V gene encodes CDR1 SGHKS and CDR2 YYEKEE (reference sequence). Trimming removed 0 bases from V and 2 bases from J, with 9 bases in between.

V is TRBV5-6 and J is TRBJ1-2; TRBD1 matches 11 bases. Germline V CDR1 and CDR2: SGHDT, YYEEEE. V trimming: 3 bases; J trimming: 8 bases; junction bases outside the gene matches: 0. This CDR3 is built from 12 residues. CDR3 sequence (DNA): TGTGCCAGCAGCTGGACAGGGGGCGGCTACACCTTC. Translation gives CASSWTGGGYTF. The full variable domain, with the rest looked up from reference TRBV5-6 and TRBJ1-2, is DAGVTQSPTHLIKTRGQQVTLRCSPKSGHDTVSWYQQALGQGPQFIFQYYEEEERQRGNFPDRFSGHQFPNYSSELNVNALLLGDSALYLCASSWTGGGYTFGSGTRLTVV.

This chain joins TRBV4-3 and TRBJ1-2, with unresolved D. V lost 0 bases to trimming and J lost 4 bases, with 12 bases between them. This CDR3 has 15 residues. Per germline, CDR1 LGHNA and CDR2 YSLEER. The CDR3 loop is CASSQDVQIGYGYTF. The CDR3 nucleotides read TGCGCCAGCAGCCAAGATGTCCAGATAGGCTATGGCTACACCTTC.

The V gene is TRBV5-8, the J gene TRBJ1-2; D may be TRBD1 (6 bases). Germline V CDR1 and CDR2: SGHTS, YDEGEE. V was trimmed by 9 bases and J by 4 bases, leaving 16 bases between them. The CDR3 runs 13 residues. The CDR3 sequence is CATMGDRIYGYTF. CDR3 nucleotide sequence: TGTGCCACCATGGGCGACAGGATCTATGGCTACACCTTC.

V is TRBV30 and J is TRBJ2-1; TRBD1 might be the D (6 bases). Trimming stripped 4 bases from V and 0 bases from J, with 13 bases between. This CDR3 region has 15 residues. The germline gives CDR1 GTSNPN, CDR2 SVGIG (reference sequence). The CDR3 protein is CAWNGQRSSYNEQFF. DNA for the CDR3: TGTGCCTGGAATGGACAGCGAAGCTCCTACAATGAGCAGTTCTTC.

The chain joins TRBV19 to TRBJ1-1, with 7 bases identical to TRBD1. Per the germline V gene, CDR1 is LNHDA and CDR2 is SQIVND (reference sequence). CDR3 size: 14 residues. Losses at the gene ends were 2 bases for V and 4 bases for J; bases not matched to a gene: 4. In nucleotides, the CDR3 is TGTGCCAGTAGTATAAAGTCAGGGGGCACTGAAGCTTTCTTT. Protein sequence: CASSIKSGGTEAFF.

The chain links TRBV7-9 to TRBJ2-7; 8 nucleotides line up with TRBD1. Germline assignment: CDR1 SEHNR and CDR2 FQNEAQ (reference sequence). V lost 1 base to trimming and J lost 7 bases; unmatched junction nucleotides: 6. The CDR3 totals 14 residues. The CDR3 region is CASSLGQGASEQYF. For the CDR3, the DNA is TGTGCCAGCAGCTTAGGGCAGGGGGCGAGTGAGCAGTACTTC.

The genes are TRBV9 and TRBJ2-1; no firm D call. The V gene's germline CDR1 is SGDLS and CDR2 YYNGEE. The CDR3 is 17 residues long. Trimming stripped 0 bases from V and 5 bases from J, with 18 bases between. CDR3 sequence (DNA): TGTGCCAGCAGCGTAGAAGGTGGCACAACTCCAAACAATGAGCAGTTCTTC. This translates into CASSVEGGTTPNNEQFF.

A single count supports this clone. The rearrangement uses TRBV7-8 and TRBJ1-3; D is unclear. CDR1 is SGHVS, CDR2 FQNEAQ, per germline. V was trimmed by 4 bases and J by 8 bases, leaving 12 bases between them. This CDR3 region has 13 residues. The CDR3: CASSSPHGYTIYF. In DNA form, the CDR3 reads TGTGCCAGCAGCTCCCCCCACGGATACACCATATATTTT. Full variable domain (rest looked up from reference TRBV7-8 and TRBJ1-3): GAGVSQSPRYKVAKRGQDVALRCDPISGHVSLFWYQQALGQGPEFLTYFQNEAQLDKSGLPSDRFFAERPEGSVSTLKIQRTQQEDSAVYLCASSSPHGYTIYFGEGSWLTVV.

The V gene is TRBV7-6, the J gene TRBJ2-3; maybe TRBD1 (5 bases). In germline, CDR1 is SGHVS, CDR2 FNYEAQ. This CDR3 spans 15 amino acids. The V and J ends lost 2 bases and 3 bases respectively, with 12 bases between them. DNA of the CDR3: TGTGCCAGCAGCTTAAAATGGGGCTGGACAGATACGCAGTATTTT. Amino acid sequence: CASSLKWGWTDTQYF.

This sequence joins TRBV19 and TRBJ1-4; the D is unclear. The CDR3 spans 16 residues. Trimming pared 3 bases from V and 0 bases from J, leaving 11 bases between. Germline V gene data show CDR1 as LNHDA and CDR2 as SQIVND (reference sequence). The CDR3 spells CASSMGSPATNEKLFF. The CDR3 DNA is TGTGCCAGTAGTATGGGCAGCCCTGCAACTAATGAAAAACTGTTTTTT.

The CDR3 nucleotides are TGCGCCAGCAGCCAATCCAGCGGGGGGGCCTTGACAGATACGCAGTATTTT. Translation: CASSQSSGGALTDTQYF. The chain joins TRBV4-1 to TRBJ2-3, with 10 nucleotides matching TRBD2. Germline assignment: CDR1 MGHRA and CDR2 YSYEKL. The CDR3 totals 17 residues. The trim removed 2 bases at V and 3 bases at J, leaving 8 bases unmatched.

This rearrangement joins TRBV19 to TRBJ2-7; no firm D call. CDR3 length: 14 residues. V was cut by 5 bases and J by 4 bases, with 15 bases left in between. Looked up from germline, CDR1 is LNHDA and CDR2 is SQIVND (reference sequence). The CDR3 DNA follows: TGTGCCAGTAGTCCCCACGAACGATTATACGAGCAGTACTTC. It codes for CASSPHERLYEQYF.

For this clone: Other DNA sequences in this sample translate to the same CDR3. As DNA, the CDR3 is TGTGCCAGCAGCGTAGGGGGGCGTACTGAAGCTTTCTTT. Translating it yields CASSVGGRTEAFF. This rearrangement joins TRBV9 to TRBJ1-1, with a possible D match to TRBD1 (6 bases). Trimming left V 0 bases short and J 5 bases short, with 8 bases between. The CDR3 covers 13 residues. Germline V gives CDR1 SGDLS, CDR2 YYNGEE.

The rearrangement links TRBV6-6 to TRBJ2-4, with 9 nucleotides matching TRBD1. The CDR3 has 15 residues. The V segment lost 2 bases and the J segment 5 bases; nucleotides outside the gene matches: 4. Germline CDR1 is MNHNY and CDR2 is SVGAGI (reference sequence). The CDR3 sequence is CASSYKWTGENIQYF. The CDR3 DNA is TGTGCCAGCAGTTACAAGTGGACAGGGGAAAACATTCAGTACTTC.

The chain combines TRBV9 with TRBJ1-5; 7 bases fit TRBD1. The CDR3 loop spans 18 amino acids. CDR1 is SGDLS, CDR2 YYNGEE, per germline. The V and J ends lost 1 base and 2 bases, in that order; junction bases with no gene match: 12. CDR3 bases: TGTGCCAGCAGCGTAAAGTGGCAGGGGGGGTACGGCAATCAGCCCCAGCATTTT. It is translated as CASSVKWQGGYGNQPQHF.

This clone showed up just once. The CDR3 region is CASSPWGADEQYF. Here the CDR3 DNA reads TGTGCCAGCAGTCCCTGGGGGGCTGACGAGCAGTACTTC. This chain uses TRBV27 with TRBJ2-7; D may be TRBD1 or TRBD2 (6 bases each). The V gene's germline CDR1 is MNHEY and CDR2 SMNVEV (reference sequence). The CDR3 has 13 residues. Trimming cost V 5 bases and J 5 bases, with 13 bases left between them.

The chain uses TRBV9 and TRBJ1-1; D might be TRBD1 (5 bases). Trimming shortened V by 4 bases and J by 6 bases, and 13 bases separated the two germline ends. This CDR3 comprises 13 residues. Germline V CDR1 and CDR2: SGDLS, YYNGEE. CDR3 sequence (DNA): TGTGCCAGCAGCTCGCGGCAGGGCGCTGAAGCTTTCTTT. Translating gives CASSSRQGAEAFF. Supplemented by reference TRBV9 and TRBJ1-1, the full variable domain reads DSGVTQTPKHLITATGQRVTLRCSPRSGDLSVYWYQQSLDQGLQFLIQYYNGEERAKGNILERFSAQQFPDLHSELNLSSLELGDSALYFCASSSRQGAEAFFGQGTRLTVV.